This is a list of T cell receptor beta chains from one sample in a study of T cell repertoires in cytomegalovirus infection. No antigens are known for them. TCRdb re-called the reads with MiXCR, one entry per CDR3 protein. The sample comprises about 890,000 distinct CDR3 sequences, approximately 31% of which are singletons, and around an eighth rests with the top ten. Sequences were derived from cultured CD8+ T cells from PBMCs, sampled from culture after CMV antigen stimulation. Receptors were obtained from a human donor in good health (CMV status not recorded). Some clones in this sample may be carry-over from other donors' samples. Each CDR3 is given with its conserved first and last residue. The order of the fields is D gene, clone size, J gene, V gene, CDR3 protein, CDR3 DNA. D genes are given only for firm matches. A clone size is listed for some rows: how often the clone was seen (once, few, many), or a class if it is expanded.

D: NA; size: NA; J: TRBJ2-1; V: TRBV10-3; CDR3: CAIRLTVNSYNEQFF; DNA: TGTGCCATCAGGCTGACAGTTAACTCCTACAATGAGCAGTTCTTC
D: NA; size: NA; J: TRBJ2-2; V: TRBV7-2; CDR3: CASSFRGAGIDPELFF; DNA: TGTGCCAGCAGCTTTAGAGGGGCGGGGATTGATCCGGAGCTGTTTTTT
D: NA; size: many; J: TRBJ1-5; V: TRBV7-2; CDR3: CASSLGRSFNQPQHF; DNA: TGTGCCAGCAGCTTGGGGCGTTCATTCAATCAGCCCCAGCATTTT
D: TRBD1; size: NA; J: TRBJ2-7; V: TRBV6-6; CDR3: CASSRTGAYEQYF; DNA: TGTGCCAGCAGTCGGACAGGGGCCTACGAGCAGTACTTC
D: NA; size: NA; J: TRBJ2-5; V: TRBV12-3/TRBV12-4; CDR3: CASRPQKKETQYF; DNA: TGTGCCAGCAGGCCCCAGAAGAAAGAGACCCAGTACTTC
D: NA; size: many; J: TRBJ1-1; V: TRBV7-8; CDR3: CASSLERGVTEAFF; DNA: TGTGCCAGCAGCTTAGAAAGGGGCGTAACTGAAGCTTTCTTT
D: TRBD1; size: NA; J: TRBJ2-3; V: TRBV7-4; CDR3: CASRKTGPDTQYF; DNA: TGTGCCAGCAGGAAGACAGGGCCAGATACGCAGTATTTT
D: NA; size: many; J: TRBJ1-2; V: TRBV12-3/TRBV12-4; CDR3: CASSYTGVRYGYTF; DNA: TGTGCCAGCAGTTATACGGGGGTTCGCTATGGCTACACCTTC
D: TRBD1; size: few; J: TRBJ1-4; V: TRBV4-2; CDR3: CASSLGTVATNEKLFF; DNA: TGTGCCAGCAGCCTCGGGACAGTTGCAACTAATGAAAAACTGTTTTTT
D: TRBD1; size: many; J: TRBJ2-3; V: TRBV6-6; CDR3: CASRGEGAQTDTQYF; DNA: TGTGCCAGCAGGGGCGAGGGGGCGCAAACAGATACGCAGTATTTT
D: NA; size: NA; J: TRBJ1-1; V: TRBV7-2; CDR3: CASSLGQMNTEALF; DNA: TGTGCCAGCAGCTTGGGACAAATGAACACTGAAGCTCTCTTT
D: TRBD1; size: NA; J: TRBJ2-7; V: TRBV2; CDR3: CASSEGVDRVNEQYF; DNA: TGTGCCAGCAGTGAGGGGGTGGACAGGGTGAACGAGCAGTACTTC
D: TRBD2; size: many; J: TRBJ2-3; V: TRBV7-6; CDR3: CASRSSGGTGTDTQYF; DNA: TGTGCCAGCAGAAGTAGCGGGGGTACGGGCACAGATACGCAGTATTTT
D: TRBD1; size: NA; J: TRBJ2-2; V: TRBV9; CDR3: CASRGDRDTGELFF; DNA: TGTGCCAGCAGGGGGGACAGGGACACCGGGGAGCTGTTTTTT
D: NA; size: few; J: TRBJ1-1; V: TRBV5-1; CDR3: CASSFDRIEAFF; DNA: TGCGCCAGCAGCTTTGACAGAATTGAAGCTTTCTTT
D: TRBD1; size: NA; J: TRBJ1-1; V: TRBV6-5; CDR3: CASSYLTGTDEAFF; DNA: TGTGCCAGCAGTTACTTGACCGGGACAGATGAAGCTTTCTTT
D: TRBD1; size: NA; J: TRBJ2-7; V: TRBV29-1; CDR3: CSVNGQAHSAYEQYF; DNA: TGCAGCGTTAACGGACAGGCCCACTCCGCCTACGAGCAGTACTTC
D: TRBD1; size: NA; J: TRBJ1-6; V: TRBV10-3; CDR3: CAISESVQGAHPLHF; DNA: TGTGCCATCAGTGAGTCGGTACAGGGGGCGCATCCCCTCCACTTT
D: NA; size: NA; J: TRBJ2-3; V: TRBV6-1; CDR3: CASRTGFGTQYF; DNA: TGTGCCAGCAGAACAGGCTTTGGGACGCAGTATTTT
D: NA; size: NA; J: TRBJ2-1; V: TRBV7-9; CDR3: CASSPPWAVDDEQFF; DNA: TGTGCCAGCAGCCCCCCTTGGGCAGTGGACGATGAGCAGTTCTTC
D: NA; size: NA; J: TRBJ1-2; V: TRBV5-3; CDR3: CASSLEGFTSYGYTF; DNA: TGTGCCAGCAGCTTGGAGGGGTTTACTTCCTATGGCTACACCTTC
D: TRBD1; size: NA; J: TRBJ1-2; V: TRBV18; CDR3: CASSPGQGIRYGYTF; DNA: TGTGCCAGCTCACCAGGACAGGGCATTCGCTATGGCTACACCTTC
D: TRBD1; size: few; J: TRBJ1-2; V: TRBV7-9; CDR3: CASSLRSDRGFPAYGYTF; DNA: TGTGCCAGCAGCTTAAGAAGTGACAGGGGATTTCCGGCCTATGGCTACACCTTC
D: NA; size: many; J: TRBJ1-1; V: TRBV7-2; CDR3: CASSLGWEGILNTEAFF; DNA: TGTGCCAGCAGCTTAGGATGGGAAGGGATATTGAACACTGAAGCTTTCTTT
D: NA; size: NA; J: TRBJ1-1; V: TRBV27; CDR3: CASSQLLRTEAFF; DNA: TGTGCCAGCAGCCAGCTATTGAGGACTGAAGCTTTCTTT
D: NA; size: many; J: TRBJ2-7; V: TRBV7-2; CDR3: CASSLADISYEQYF; DNA: TGTGCCAGCAGCTTAGCGGACATCTCCTACGAGCAGTACTTC
D: NA; size: NA; J: TRBJ1-2; V: TRBV27; CDR3: CASSLGPRVGSGYTF; DNA: TGTGCCAGCAGTTTAGGGCCCAGGGTCGGTAGTGGCTACACCTTC
D: NA; size: many; J: TRBJ2-3; V: TRBV7-2; CDR3: CASKTGTGVTDTQYF; DNA: TGTGCCAGCAAAACCGGGACCGGGGTCACAGATACGCAGTATTTT
D: NA; size: NA; J: TRBJ2-5; V: TRBV5-1; CDR3: CASSLSQFQETQYF; DNA: TGCGCCAGCAGCTTGAGTCAGTTTCAAGAGACCCAGTACTTC
D: NA; size: NA; J: TRBJ1-3; V: TRBV6-1; CDR3: CASSGVREPLNPRNTIYF; DNA: TGTGCCAGCAGTGGGGTCCGGGAGCCATTAAACCCGCGAAACACCATATATTTT
D: TRBD1; size: few; J: TRBJ2-7; V: TRBV11-2; CDR3: CASSLEAGTELYEQYF; DNA: TGTGCCAGCAGCTTAGAGGCAGGGACAGAGCTCTACGAGCAGTACTTC
D: NA; size: NA; J: TRBJ2-3; V: TRBV4-1; CDR3: CASSQESRRKNTDTQYF; DNA: TGCGCCAGCAGCCAAGAATCCCGCAGGAAGAACACAGATACGCAGTATTTT
D: NA; size: NA; J: TRBJ1-2; V: TRBV10-3; CDR3: CAISESSRGLLYGYTF; DNA: TGTGCCATCAGTGAGTCTTCCCGGGGCCTACTCTATGGCTACACCTTC
D: NA; size: NA; J: TRBJ2-1; V: TRBV6-8; CDR3: CASGQSEQFF; DNA: TGTGCCAGCGGGCAAAGTGAGCAGTTCTTC